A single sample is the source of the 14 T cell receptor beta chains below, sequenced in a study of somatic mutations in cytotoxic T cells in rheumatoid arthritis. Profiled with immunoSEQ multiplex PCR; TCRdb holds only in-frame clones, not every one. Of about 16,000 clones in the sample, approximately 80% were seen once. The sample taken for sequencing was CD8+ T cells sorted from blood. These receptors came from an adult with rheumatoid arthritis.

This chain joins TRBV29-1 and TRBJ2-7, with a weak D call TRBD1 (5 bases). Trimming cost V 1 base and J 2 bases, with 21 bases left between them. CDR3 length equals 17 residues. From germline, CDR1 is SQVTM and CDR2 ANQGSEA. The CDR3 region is CSVEGVPQGQDTYEQYF. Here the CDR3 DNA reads TGCAGCGTTGAAGGGGTCCCGCAGGGTCAGGATACCTACGAGCAGTACTTC.

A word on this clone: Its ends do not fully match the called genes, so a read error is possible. CDR3 nucleotide sequence: TGTGCCAGCGGTGATCAAGACAGGACCAAAAACATTCAGTACTTC. Its translation is CASGDQDRTKNIQYF. The chain employs TRBV6-1 and TRBJ2-4; D is possibly TRBD1 (6 bases). Germline-derived CDR1 and CDR2 are MNHNS and SASEGT. CDR3 length: 15 amino acids.

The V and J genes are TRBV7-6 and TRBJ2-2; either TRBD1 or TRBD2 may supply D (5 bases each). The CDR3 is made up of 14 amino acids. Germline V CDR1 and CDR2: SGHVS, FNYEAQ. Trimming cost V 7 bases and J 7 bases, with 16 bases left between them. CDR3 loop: CASTLRGAFGELFF. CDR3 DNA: TGTGCCAGCACCCTAAGAGGGGCCTTCGGGGAGCTGTTTTTT.

The CDR3, as DNA: TGTGCCAGTAGAGTATGGACAGGGGGCAATCAGCCCCAGCATTTT. Its protein is CASRVWTGGNQPQHF. The chain couples TRBV19 to TRBJ1-5; 9 nucleotides align to TRBD1. The CDR3 has 15 residues. V dropped 6 bases and J dropped 2; count of bases not matched to a gene: 5. Germline values: CDR1 LNHDA, CDR2 SQIVND (reference sequence).

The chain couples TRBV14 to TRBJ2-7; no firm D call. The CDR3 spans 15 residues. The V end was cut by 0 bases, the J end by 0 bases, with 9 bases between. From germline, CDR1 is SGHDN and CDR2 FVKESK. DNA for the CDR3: TGTGCCAGCAGCCAAGAGAGTTTCCCCTCCTACGAGCAGTACTTC. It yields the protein CASSQESFPSYEQYF.

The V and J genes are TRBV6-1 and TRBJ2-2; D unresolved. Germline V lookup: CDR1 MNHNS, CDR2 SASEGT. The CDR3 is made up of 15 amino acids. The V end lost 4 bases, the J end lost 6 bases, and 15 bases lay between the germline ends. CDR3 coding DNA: TGTGCCAGCAGTGTCCCTAGAGTTGGCCCCGGGGAGCTGTTTTTT. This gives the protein CASSVPRVGPGELFF.

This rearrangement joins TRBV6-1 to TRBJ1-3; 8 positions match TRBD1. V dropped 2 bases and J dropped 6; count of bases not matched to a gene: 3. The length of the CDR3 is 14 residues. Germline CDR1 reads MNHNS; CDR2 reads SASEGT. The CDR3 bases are TGTGCCAGCAGTGAACAGGGGGCTGTAAACACCATATATTTT. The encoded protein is CASSEQGAVNTIYF.

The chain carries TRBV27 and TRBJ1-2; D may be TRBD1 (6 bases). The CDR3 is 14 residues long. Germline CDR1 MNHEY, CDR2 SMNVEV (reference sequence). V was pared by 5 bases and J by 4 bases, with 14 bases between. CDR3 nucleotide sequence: TGTGCCAGCAGTCAGGGGAGTAGTCTCTATGGCTACACCTTC. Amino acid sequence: CASSQGSSLYGYTF.

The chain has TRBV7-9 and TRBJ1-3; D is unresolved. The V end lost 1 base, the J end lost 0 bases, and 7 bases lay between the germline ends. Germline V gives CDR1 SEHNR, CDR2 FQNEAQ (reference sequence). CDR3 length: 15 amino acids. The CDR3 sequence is CASSLGWDSGNTIYF. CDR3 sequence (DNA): TGTGCCAGCAGCTTAGGTTGGGACTCTGGAAACACCATATATTTT.

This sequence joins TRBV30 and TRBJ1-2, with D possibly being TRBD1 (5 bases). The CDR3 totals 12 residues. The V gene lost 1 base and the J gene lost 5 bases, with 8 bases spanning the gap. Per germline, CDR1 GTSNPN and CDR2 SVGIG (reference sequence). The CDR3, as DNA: TGTGCCTGGAGTGGGGACGTTTATGGCTACACCTTC. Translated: CAWSGDVYGYTF.

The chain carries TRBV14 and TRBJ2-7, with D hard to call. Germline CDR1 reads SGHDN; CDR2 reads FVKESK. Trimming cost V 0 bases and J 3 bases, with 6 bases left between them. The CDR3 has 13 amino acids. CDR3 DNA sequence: TGTGCCAGCAGCCAAGATCCAGGCTACGAGCAGTACTTC. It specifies CASSQDPGYEQYF.

The CDR3 protein is CASSYSTSGNEQFF. Written as DNA, the CDR3 is TGTGCCAGCAGTTACTCGACTAGCGGCAATGAGCAGTTCTTC. The chain employs TRBV6-5 and TRBJ2-1; 9 bases fit TRBD2. With 0 bases clipped from V and 6 bases from J, the junction kept 0 bases outside the gene matches. The CDR3 is 14 residues long. Germline CDR1 is MNHEY and CDR2 is SVGAGI.

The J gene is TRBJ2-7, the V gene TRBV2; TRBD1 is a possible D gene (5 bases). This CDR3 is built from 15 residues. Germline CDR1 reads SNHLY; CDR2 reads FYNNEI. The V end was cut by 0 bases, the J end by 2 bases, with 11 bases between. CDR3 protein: CASSEAGRVTYEQYF. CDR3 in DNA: TGTGCCAGCAGTGAAGCGGGCAGGGTTACCTACGAGCAGTACTTC.

The CDR3 spells CASSASQRTSGQETQYF. The CDR3 nucleotides read TGTGCCAGCAGCGCATCCCAGAGGACTAGCGGTCAAGAGACCCAGTACTTC. The chain is built from TRBV9 and TRBJ2-5; TRBD2 matches at 10 bases. The CDR3 runs 17 residues. CDR1 SGDLS and CDR2 YYNGEE come from the germline V gene. After removal of 3 bases from V and 2 bases from J, the junction contained 10 bases not matched to a gene.